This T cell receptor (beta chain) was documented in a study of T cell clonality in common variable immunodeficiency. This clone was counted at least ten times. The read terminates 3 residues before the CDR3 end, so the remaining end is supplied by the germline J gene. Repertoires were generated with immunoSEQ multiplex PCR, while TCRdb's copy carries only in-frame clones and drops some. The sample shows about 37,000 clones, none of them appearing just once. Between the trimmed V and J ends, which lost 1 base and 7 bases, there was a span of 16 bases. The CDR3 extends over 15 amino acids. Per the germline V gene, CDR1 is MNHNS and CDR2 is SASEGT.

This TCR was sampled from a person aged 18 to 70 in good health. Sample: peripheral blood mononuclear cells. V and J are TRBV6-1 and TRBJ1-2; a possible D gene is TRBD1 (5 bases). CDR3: CASSEGTNFPPGYTF. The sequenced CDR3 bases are TGTGCCAGCAGTGAAGGGACAAATTTCCCCCCTGGC.